This T cell receptor beta chain was recorded in a study of blood T cell repertoires in COVID-19 (dated by TCRdb to the early 2020s). A note on the overall study: The collaborator samples originated in the United States, Italy and Spain and spanned the acute and convalescent phases of COVID-19. Subjects who had been exposed to COVID-19, were actively infected with it, or had recovered from it provided the deeply sampled blood TCRbeta repertoires that made up the dataset. The repertoires were released in a freely available public database meant as a resource for research on the immune response to SARS-CoV-2. Where available, HLA class I and class II types were taken from metadata supplied by the sample provider and were not determined by assay-based typing. A de-identified subject ID, COVID-19 status, age in years and sex were almost always included in the sample metadata. Samples came from the ongoing ImmuneRACE study (first 160 participants) plus 1,254 subjects from 6 global collaborators. The prospective study material was composed of cDNA or gDNA derived from T cells, B-cell-depleted T cells, or PBMCs.

Here is what the overall study found, with its caveats: How much clinical and demographic metadata was included differed by source and by participant, and the metadata was provided uncurated.

A remark on this clone: Its recognized antigen is unknown. No much larger clone exists at a distance of one base, and base qualities are not known.

The germline V gene yields KGHSH for CDR1 and LQKENI for CDR2. From its cysteine to its phenylalanine, the CDR3 spans 15 amino acids. Only the CDR3 DNA stays, 45 bases, in frame from base 1. Compared with germline, V lacks 3 bases and J lacks 4 bases; bases without a gene match: 4. At one collaborating source in Seattle, patients were enrolled during active infection and were followed longitudinally through the course of disease. Whole blood was collected in K2EDTA tubes by collaborating institutions according to the institutions' own protocols. For TCRbeta analysis, collaborator samples were shipped as frozen whole blood, as isolated PBMCs, or as DNA extracted from either sample type. TCRbeta CDR3 regions were amplified from genomic DNA using the immunoSEQ Assay, a bias-controlled multiplex PCR. Turning to the authors' computational methods: Nucleated cell counts per sample were estimated from amplification of reference gene primers within the assay. To quantify the absolute abundance of each unique TCRbeta CDR3 rearrangement, sequence reads were collapsed and filtered. For each sample, productive Simpson clonality was calculated by taking the square root of Simpson's diversity index across productive rearrangements. Drawn from immuneACCESS, this table holds only the in-frame rearrangements with V and J called that TCRdb kept. Clones are partly lost; checked studies trace under half to an unresolved V gene and leave the rest unexplained. V and J calls and clone size are copied from that table; D and trimming were computed from the DNA. This sample is represented by 350,000 to 500,000 clones; about 90% of them were singletons. The ten largest clones take up 0.7% to 1% of the sample.

The chain joins TRBV18 to TRBJ2-1; TRBD1 matches 9 bases in the middle. The sequenced sample consisted of peripheral blood. The TCR sequence derives from a young man with COVID-19, enrolled during active disease. The CDR3: CASSPGTGTYNEQFF. In nucleotides, the sequence is TGTGCCAGCTCACCTGGGACAGGGACATACAATGAGCAGTTCTTC.